This T cell receptor (beta chain) originates from a study of blood T cell repertoires in COVID-19. Those who participated ranged in age from roughly 18 to 90 years and resided in approximately 26 US areas. Unmatched junction bases numbered 4, after V lost 2 bases and J lost 4 bases. The germline gives CDR1 ENHRY, CDR2 SYGVKD. The CDR3 has 15 amino acids. In its sample, this clone was seen a few times. Only in-frame clones appear in the TCRdb table, and some are missing; sequencing was by immunoSEQ multiplex PCR. The profile shows 220,000 or so clones, roughly 83% of them singletons. The chain carries TRBV10-3 and TRBJ2-1; 8 bases are shared with TRBD2. The receptor was derived from a woman aged 40 to 49 with acute COVID-19. The sequenced material came from PBMCs or T cells enriched from blood (not recorded which). The CDR3, as DNA: TGTGCCATCAGTGAGGGGGCGGGGGGTTACAATGAGCAGTTCTTC. Encoded protein: CAISEGAGGYNEQFF.